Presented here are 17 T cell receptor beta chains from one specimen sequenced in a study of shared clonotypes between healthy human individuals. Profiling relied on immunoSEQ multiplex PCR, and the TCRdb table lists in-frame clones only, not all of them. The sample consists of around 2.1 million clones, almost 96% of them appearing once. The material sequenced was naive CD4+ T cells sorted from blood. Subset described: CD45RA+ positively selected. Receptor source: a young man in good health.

In DNA form, the CDR3 reads TGTGCCAGCAGCCCAGGGGTCGAGCAGTACTTC. It encodes CASSPGVEQYF. This chain connects TRBV7-9 to TRBJ2-7, with D tentatively TRBD1 (6 bases). Trimming stripped 5 bases from V and 6 bases from J, with 8 bases between. Germline CDR1 is SEHNR and CDR2 is FQNEAQ (reference sequence). The CDR3 totals 11 residues. The full variable domain, completed using reference TRBV7-9 and TRBJ2-7, is DTGVSQNPRHKITKRGQNVTFRCDPISEHNRLYWYRQTLGQGPEFLTYFQNEAQLEKSRLLSDRFSAERPKGSFSTLEIQRTEQGDSAMYLCASSPGVEQYFGPGTRLTVT.

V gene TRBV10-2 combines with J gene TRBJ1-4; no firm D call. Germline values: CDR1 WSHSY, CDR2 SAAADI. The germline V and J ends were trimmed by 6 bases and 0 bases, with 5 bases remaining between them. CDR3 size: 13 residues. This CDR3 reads CASSGTTNEKLFF. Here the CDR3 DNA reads TGCGCCAGCAGCGGGACAACTAATGAAAAACTGTTTTTT.

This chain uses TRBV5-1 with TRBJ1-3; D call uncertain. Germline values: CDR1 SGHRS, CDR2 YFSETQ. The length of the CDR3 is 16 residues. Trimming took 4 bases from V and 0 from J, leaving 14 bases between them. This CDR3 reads CASSLETARSGNTIYF. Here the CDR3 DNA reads TGCGCCAGCAGCCTCGAGACGGCCCGCTCTGGAAACACCATATATTTT.

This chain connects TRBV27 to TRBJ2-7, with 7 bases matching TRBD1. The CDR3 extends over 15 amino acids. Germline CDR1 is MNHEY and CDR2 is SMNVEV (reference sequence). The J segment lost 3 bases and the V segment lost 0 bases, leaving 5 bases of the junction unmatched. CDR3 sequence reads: CASSLSFAGGYEQYF. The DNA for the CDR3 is TGTGCCAGCAGTTTATCGTTCGCAGGGGGCTACGAGCAGTACTTC.

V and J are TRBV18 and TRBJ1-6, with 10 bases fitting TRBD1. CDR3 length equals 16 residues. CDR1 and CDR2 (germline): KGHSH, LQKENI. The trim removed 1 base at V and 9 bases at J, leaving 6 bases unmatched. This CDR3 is CASSPQGTGAVSPLHF. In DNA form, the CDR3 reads TGTGCCAGCTCACCACAGGGGACAGGGGCTGTTTCACCCCTCCACTTT.

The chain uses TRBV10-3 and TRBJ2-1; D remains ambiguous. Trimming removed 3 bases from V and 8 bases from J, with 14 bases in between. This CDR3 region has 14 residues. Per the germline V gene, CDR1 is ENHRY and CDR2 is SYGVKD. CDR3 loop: CAISDSGHKDEQFF. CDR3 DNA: TGTGCCATCAGTGACTCAGGTCATAAAGATGAGCAGTTCTTC.

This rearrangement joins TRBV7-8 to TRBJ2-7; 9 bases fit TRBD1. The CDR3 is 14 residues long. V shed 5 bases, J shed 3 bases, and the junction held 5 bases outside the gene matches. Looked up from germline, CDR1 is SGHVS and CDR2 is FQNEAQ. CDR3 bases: TGTGCCAGCAGCGGGGACAGGGTGGGCTACGAGCAGTACTTC. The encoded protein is CASSGDRVGYEQYF. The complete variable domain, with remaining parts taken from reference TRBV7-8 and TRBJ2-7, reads GAGVSQSPRYKVAKRGQDVALRCDPISGHVSLFWYQQALGQGPEFLTYFQNEAQLDKSGLPSDRFFAERPEGSVSTLKIQRTQQEDSAVYLCASSGDRVGYEQYFGPGTRLTVT.

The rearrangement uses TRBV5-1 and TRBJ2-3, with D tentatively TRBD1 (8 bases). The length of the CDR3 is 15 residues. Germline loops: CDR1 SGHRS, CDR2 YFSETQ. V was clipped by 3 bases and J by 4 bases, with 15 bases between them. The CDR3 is CASSSGQGGADTQYF. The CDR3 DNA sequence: TGCGCCAGCAGCTCCGGACAGGGAGGGGCAGATACGCAGTATTTT.

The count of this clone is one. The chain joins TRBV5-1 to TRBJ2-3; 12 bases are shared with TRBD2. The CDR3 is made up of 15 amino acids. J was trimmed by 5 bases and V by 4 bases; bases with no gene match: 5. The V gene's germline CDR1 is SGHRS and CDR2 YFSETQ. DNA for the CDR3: TGCGCCAGCAGCGAAAGGACTAGCGGGGAAGATACGCAGTATTTT. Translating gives CASSERTSGEDTQYF.

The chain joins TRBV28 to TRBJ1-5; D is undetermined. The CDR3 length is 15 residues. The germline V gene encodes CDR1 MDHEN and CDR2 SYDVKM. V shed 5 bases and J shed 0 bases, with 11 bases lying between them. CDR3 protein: CASSPGGLSNQPQHF. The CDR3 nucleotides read TGTGCCAGCAGTCCGGGTGGTCTTAGCAATCAGCCCCAGCATTTT.

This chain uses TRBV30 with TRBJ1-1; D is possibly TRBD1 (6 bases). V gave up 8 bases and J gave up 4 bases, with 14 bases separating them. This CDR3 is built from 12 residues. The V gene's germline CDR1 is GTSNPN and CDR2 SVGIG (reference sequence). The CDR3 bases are TGTGCCACCGAAAAAGGGGGCACTGAAGCTTTCTTT. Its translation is CATEKGGTEAFF.

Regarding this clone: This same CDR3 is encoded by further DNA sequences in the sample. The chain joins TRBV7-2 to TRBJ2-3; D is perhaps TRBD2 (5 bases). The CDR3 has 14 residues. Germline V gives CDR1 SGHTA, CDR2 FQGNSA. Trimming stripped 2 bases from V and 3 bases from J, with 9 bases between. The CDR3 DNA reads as TGTGCCAGCAGCTTACGAGGGAGAACAGATACGCAGTATTTT. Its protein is CASSLRGRTDTQYF.

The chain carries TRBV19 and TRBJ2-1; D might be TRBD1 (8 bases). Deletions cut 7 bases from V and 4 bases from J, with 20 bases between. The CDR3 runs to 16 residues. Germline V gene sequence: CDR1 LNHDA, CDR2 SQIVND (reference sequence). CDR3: CASTPLGQGGYNEQFF. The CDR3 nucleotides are TGTGCCAGTACCCCGTTAGGACAGGGAGGGTACAATGAGCAGTTCTTC.

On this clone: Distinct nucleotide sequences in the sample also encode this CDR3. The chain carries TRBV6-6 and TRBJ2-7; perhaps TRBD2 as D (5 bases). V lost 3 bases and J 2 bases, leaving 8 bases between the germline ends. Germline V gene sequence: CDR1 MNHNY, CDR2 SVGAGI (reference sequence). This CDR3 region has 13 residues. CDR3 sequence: CASSYVGAYEQYF. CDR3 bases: TGTGCCAGCAGTTATGTGGGAGCCTACGAGCAGTACTTC.

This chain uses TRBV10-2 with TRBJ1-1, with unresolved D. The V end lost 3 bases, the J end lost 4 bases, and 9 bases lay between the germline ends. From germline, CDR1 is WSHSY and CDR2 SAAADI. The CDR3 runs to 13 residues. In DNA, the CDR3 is TGCGCCAGCAGTGAACCGACGAGCACTGAAGCTTTCTTT. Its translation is CASSEPTSTEAFF.

CDR3 loop: CATSRDLLIGNTIYF. The CDR3 coding sequence is TGTGCCACCAGCAGAGATTTATTGATTGGAAACACCATATATTTT. V gene TRBV15 combines with J gene TRBJ1-3; no clear D. This CDR3 has 15 residues. CDR1 is LNHNV and CDR2 is YYDKDF in the germline V gene (reference sequence). Trimming removed 0 bases at V and 3 bases at J, with 9 bases between.

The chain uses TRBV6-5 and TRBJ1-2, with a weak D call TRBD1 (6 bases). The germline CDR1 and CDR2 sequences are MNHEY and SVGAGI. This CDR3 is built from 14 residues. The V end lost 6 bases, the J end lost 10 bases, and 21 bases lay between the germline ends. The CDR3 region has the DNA TGTGCCAGCAGGTATCTAACAGGGATTGTGGACTACACCTTC. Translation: CASRYLTGIVDYTF.